Listed below are T cell receptor beta chains from one sample, sequenced in a study of blood T cells in healthy people across ages. From the 5' RACE reads, TCRdb called clonotypes with MiXCR, one entry per CDR3 protein. Altogether about 650,000 distinct CDR3 sequences are present, 32% being singletons, with the ten largest covering 15% to 19%. Sequenced: blood. Every receptor here comes from an elderly woman in good health. Both conserved end residues are part of each CDR3. Each record gives: D gene, V gene, clone size, J gene, CDR3 protein, CDR3 DNA. A D gene is named only where the DNA matches it firmly. For some rows the clone size is stated as once, few or many, or as a class when expanded; others skip it.

>.|TRBV12-3/TRBV12-4|many|TRBJ2-1
CASSTGIVGLNEQFF
TGTGCCAGCAGTACAGGGATTGTGGGACTGAATGAGCAGTTCTTC
>.|TRBV10-3|.|TRBJ1-2
CAITDLPEGSGYGYTF
TGTGCCATCACCGACCTACCGGAGGGTTCAGGTTATGGCTACACCTTC
>.|TRBV4-1|many|TRBJ2-1
CASSQPRDVLSSYNEQFF
TGCGCCAGCAGCCAACCCCGGGACGTTCTAAGCTCCTACAATGAGCAGTTCTTC
>TRBD2|TRBV20-1|.|TRBJ2-2
CSARGPGGNTGELFF
TGCAGTGCTAGGGGACCGGGGGGAAACACCGGGGAGCTGTTTTTT
>TRBD1|TRBV14|many|TRBJ2-5
CASSLRTGLGQETQYF
TGTGCCAGCAGCCTACGGACAGGGCTGGGTCAAGAGACCCAGTACTTC
>TRBD1|TRBV12-3/TRBV12-4|many|TRBJ1-2
CASTISLLAGTGVGYTF
TGTGCCAGCACCATCTCCCTCCTAGCGGGGACAGGGGTAGGCTACACCTTC
>TRBD2|TRBV29-1|many|TRBJ2-1
CSVSGGAYEQFF
TGCAGCGTTAGCGGGGGGGCCTATGAGCAGTTCTTC
>.|TRBV20-1|many|TRBJ2-1
CSAPVGGGVSREQFF
TGCAGTGCCCCTGTGGGGGGTGGGGTAAGCCGTGAGCAGTTCTTC
>.|TRBV7-2|.|TRBJ2-7
CASSSSGATYYEQYF
TGTGCCAGCAGCTCCTCCGGGGCCACATACTACGAGCAGTACTTC
>.|TRBV2|medium-sized|TRBJ2-5
CASSDRAQETQYF
TGTGCCAGCAGTGACAGGGCTCAAGAGACCCAGTACTTC
>.|TRBV29-1|many|TRBJ2-3
CSGVTDTQYF
TGCAGCGGTGTCACAGATACGCAGTATTTT
>.|TRBV20-1|many|TRBJ2-3
CSARGGGPSTDTQYF
TGCAGTGCTAGGGGCGGGGGCCCAAGCACAGATACGCAGTATTTT
>.|TRBV7-2|many|TRBJ1-6
CASSLTPGPNSPLHF
TGTGCCAGCAGCTTAACCCCGGGCCCCAATTCACCCCTCCACTTT
>.|TRBV30|.|TRBJ1-6
CARALFNSPLHF
TGTGCCCGGGCTCTATTCAATTCACCCCTCCACTTT
>.|TRBV2|.|TRBJ2-1
CASREKRGSSKQFF
TGTGCCAGCAGGGAGAAGAGGGGTAGTAGTAAGCAGTTCTTC
>.|TRBV7-8|many|TRBJ2-7
CASSLETVYEQYF
TGTGCCAGCAGCTTAGAGACAGTCTACGAGCAGTACTTC
>.|TRBV20-1|.|TRBJ1-2
CSARSRGAGRFDTF
TGCAGTGCTAGATCACGAGGGGCAGGGCGGTTTGACACCTTC
>TRBD1|TRBV7-2|many|TRBJ2-5
CASSLTGQGIETQYF
TGTGCCAGCAGCTTAACTGGACAGGGAATCGAGACCCAGTACTTC
>.|TRBV12-3/TRBV12-4|.|TRBJ2-3
CASRPGPAGATDTQYF
TGTGCCAGCAGGCCGGGACCAGCAGGAGCCACAGATACGCAGTATTTT
>TRBD1|TRBV5-6|few|TRBJ1-1
CASSLTQGGSTEAFF
TGTGCCAGCAGCTTAACCCAGGGGGGAAGCACTGAAGCTTTCTTT
>.|TRBV12-3/TRBV12-4|.|TRBJ2-7
CVSSWGGGTMSEQYF
TGTGTCAGCAGTTGGGGAGGGGGGACAATGAGCGAGCAGTACTTC
>TRBD2|TRBV20-1|once|TRBJ2-1
CSARGLGDYNEQFF
TGCAGTGCTAGGGGACTAGGGGATTACAATGAGCAGTTCTTC
>.|TRBV6-6|few|TRBJ2-2
CASRLKNTGELFF
TGTGCCAGCAGGCTGAAGAACACCGGGGAGCTGTTTTTT
>.|TRBV29-1|many|TRBJ1-1
CSVYRKNTEAFF
TGCAGCGTCTACAGGAAGAACACTGAAGCTTTCTTT
>TRBD1|TRBV20-1|many|TRBJ1-1
CSARRYTGGDTEAFF
TGCAGTGCTAGAAGGTATACAGGGGGTGACACTGAAGCTTTCTTT
>TRBD2|TRBV14|.|TRBJ2-7
CASSQGGLAHHNEQYF
TGTGCCAGCAGCCAAGGGGGACTAGCGCACCACAATGAGCAGTACTTC
>.|TRBV24-1|.|TRBJ1-2
CATSGGAGRLNYGYTF
TGTGCCACCTCTGGGGGGGCAGGGAGGTTGAACTATGGCTACACCTTC
>.|TRBV10-3|many|TRBJ2-4
CAIRRTGIPKNIQYF
TGTGCCATCAGGCGCACAGGGATACCCAAAAACATTCAGTACTTC
>.|TRBV12-5|few|TRBJ2-2
CASGLVQWGAGELFF
TGTGCTAGTGGTTTGGTACAATGGGGAGCCGGGGAGCTGTTTTTT
>.|TRBV6-1|.|TRBJ2-7
CASSLRGGDEQYF
TGTGCCAGCAGTCTTAGGGGGGGGGACGAGCAGTACTTC
>.|TRBV5-5|many|TRBJ1-1
CASSLGGLMNTEAFF
TGTGCCAGCAGCTTGGGGGGGCTTATGAACACTGAAGCTTTCTTT
>.|TRBV5-1|.|TRBJ2-1
CASSFASPYNEQFF
TGCGCCAGCAGCTTCGCTAGTCCCTACAATGAGCAGTTCTTC
>.|TRBV3-1|many|TRBJ2-1
CASSQGFNEQFF
TGTGCCAGCAGCCAAGGTTTCAATGAGCAGTTCTTC
>TRBD1|TRBV20-1|.|TRBJ2-3
CSARKGQGAPDTQYF
TGCAGTGCTAGAAAGGGACAGGGGGCACCAGATACGCAGTATTTT
>TRBD1|TRBV30|.|TRBJ1-3
CAWSVQGGSGNTIYF
TGTGCCTGGAGTGTACAGGGGGGTTCTGGAAACACCATATATTTT
>TRBD1|TRBV5-6|.|TRBJ1-5
CASSLGQGAHQPQHF
TGTGCCAGCAGCTTGGGACAGGGGGCCCATCAGCCCCAGCATTTT
>TRBD2|TRBV6-6|many|TRBJ2-5
CASSYSGGAGQETQYF
TGTGCCAGCAGTTATAGCGGGGGGGCCGGTCAAGAGACCCAGTACTTC